The rows below give T cell receptor beta chains drawn from one sample of a study of T cell repertoires in cytomegalovirus infection. Their antigen targets remain unknown. TCRdb reprocessed the reads with MiXCR, giving one entry per CDR3 protein. This sample has fewer than 65,000 distinct CDR3 sequences, with 20% to 25% found just once. Sequenced here: CD8+ T cells from cultured PBMCs, sampled from culture after CMV antigen stimulation. Receptors originate from a human donor in good health (CMV status not recorded). Some clones in this sample may be carry-over from other donors' samples. The CDR3 runs from the conserved cysteine through the conserved F or W. The D gene is left open where the match is weak. Clone size is given for some rows only: seen once, a few or many times, or a class if the clone is expanded.

J | V | size | D | CDR3 | DNA
TRBJ2-1 | TRBV6-5 | few | . | CASSYGPGGRREQFF | TGTGCCAGCAGTTACGGGCCCGGGGGGCGCCGTGAGCAGTTCTTC
TRBJ1-6 | TRBV7-6 | . | . | CASRDSPLHF | TGTGCCAGCAGAGATTCACCCCTCCACTTT
TRBJ1-4 | TRBV10-2 | . | . | CASSSVGATNEKLFF | TGCGCCAGCAGTTCCGTAGGGGCAACTAATGAAAAACTGTTTTTT
TRBJ2-1 | TRBV27 | . | . | CDSSLGSYNEQFF | TGTGACAGCAGTTTAGGCTCCTACAATGAGCAGTTCTTC
TRBJ2-7 | TRBV19 | . | . | CASSIWGSYEQYF | TGTGCCAGTAGTATTTGGGGCTCCTACGAGCAGTACTTC
TRBJ2-3 | TRBV5-4 | . | . | CASSLGSHSTDTQYF | TGTGCCAGCAGCTTGGGGTCACATAGCACAGATACGCAGTATTTT
TRBJ2-3 | TRBV7-2 | few | TRBD2 | CASSLVVRGVTDTQYF | TGTGCCAGCAGCTTAGTTGTGCGGGGGGTCACAGATACGCAGTATTTT
TRBJ2-7 | TRBV27 | . | . | CASRKAGGSEQYF | TGTGCCAGCAGGAAGGCAGGAGGGAGCGAGCAGTACTTC
TRBJ2-1 | TRBV7-6 | few | TRBD1 | CASSLSGTAIYNEQFF | TGTGCCAGCAGCTTATCCGGGACAGCTATCTACAATGAGCAGTTCTTC
TRBJ1-3 | TRBV7-2 | . | . | CASSSRTDYSGNTIYF | TGTGCCAGCAGCTCCAGGACAGACTACTCTGGAAACACCATATATTTT
TRBJ2-7 | TRBV3-1 | . | . | CASSQGEGEQYF | TGTGCCAGCAGCCAGGGGGAAGGCGAGCAGTACTTC
TRBJ2-3 | TRBV11-2 | . | . | CASRGGDTQYF | TGTGCCAGCAGAGGCGGAGATACGCAGTATTTT
TRBJ2-5 | TRBV19 | . | . | CASSIDLSLSETQYF | TGTGCCAGTAGTATAGATCTCAGTTTATCAGAGACCCAGTACTTC
TRBJ2-5 | TRBV7-6 | . | TRBD2 | CASTPTIAGGLLGETQYF | TGTGCCAGCACCCCGACGATAGCGGGGGGCCTATTAGGGGAGACCCAGTACTTC
TRBJ2-7 | TRBV7-8 | . | TRBD2 | CASSSRTSGSWEQYF | TGTGCCAGCAGCTCCCGGACTAGCGGGAGTTGGGAGCAGTACTTC
TRBJ1-3 | TRBV7-9 | . | . | CASSLARSSGNTIYF | TGTGCCAGCAGCCTAGCCCGAAGCTCTGGAAACACCATATATTTT
TRBJ2-2 | TRBV29-1 | . | TRBD1 | CSVTTRDRVTGELFF | TGCAGCGTTACTACGCGGGACAGGGTCACCGGGGAGCTGTTTTTT
TRBJ2-1 | TRBV19 | few | TRBD2 | CASSEMTSDEQFF | TGTGCCAGTAGCGAAATGACTAGCGATGAGCAGTTCTTC
TRBJ2-3 | TRBV7-8 | . | . | CASSSDTQYF | TGTGCCAGCAGCTCAGATACGCAGTATTTT
TRBJ2-3 | TRBV7-8 | . | . | CASSPHPVAGPDTQYF | TGTGCCAGCAGCCCCCACCCGGTAGCAGGGCCAGATACGCAGTATTTT
TRBJ2-1 | TRBV7-9 | few | TRBD2 | CASSPQSGGSYNEQFF | TGTGCCAGCAGCCCCCAGAGCGGGGGGTCCTACAATGAGCAGTTCTTC
TRBJ1-3 | TRBV7-9 | . | . | CASSLGQAGNTIYF | TGTGCCAGCAGCTTAGGACAGGCTGGAAACACCATATATTTT
TRBJ2-2 | TRBV7-2 | few | TRBD1 | CASRSRGLDTGELFF | TGTGCCAGCAGGTCCAGGGGGCTCGACACCGGGGAGCTGTTTTTT
TRBJ2-1 | TRBV6-6 | few | TRBD2 | CASSYSSSGRAEQFF | TGTGCCAGCAGTTACTCGTCTAGCGGGAGGGCTGAGCAGTTCTTC
TRBJ2-5 | TRBV7-2 | . | . | CASSLGPTIEETQYF | TGTGCCAGCAGCCTCGGGCCTACAATCGAGGAGACCCAGTACTTC
TRBJ2-7 | TRBV10-3 | . | . | CAISAEPEPYEQYF | TGTGCCATCAGTGCGGAACCGGAACCCTACGAGCAGTACTTC